The clone carrying this T cell receptor (beta chain) was observed a few times. No antigen is known for it. Germline lookup yields CDR1 MDHEN and CDR2 SYDVKM. Trimming took 5 bases from V and 8 from J; bases not matched to a gene: 10. The CDR3 loop spans 15 amino acids. Time point specified: patch test 2, 6 weeks after DPC sensitization. The treatment: therapeutic diphenylcyclopropenone sensitization with weekly scalp DPC. People who gave samples had alopecia, were 18 to 70 years old, and were suitable for DPC. It was from unfractionated whole blood that total RNA was extracted. TCRdb reprocessed the RACE reads with MiXCR, giving one entry per CDR3 protein. The data contain tens of thousands of distinct CDR3 sequences, about 10% of them singletons. The entry originates in a study of human T cells and chemical hapten exposure. Notes on the study in general: The immune response of these alopecia patients might not match healthy individuals'.

This receptor was obtained from a middle-aged man with alopecia areata. Some clones in this sample may be carry-over from other donors' samples. The chain links TRBV28 to TRBJ2-1; TRBD1 matches 9 bases. Sample: whole blood, taken in connection with sensitization to the hapten diphenylcyclopropenone (DPC). Written as DNA, the CDR3 is TGTGCCAGCAGTCCTACCGGGACAGGGTTTTATGAGCAGTTCTTC. Protein product: CASSPTGTGFYEQFF.